A single sample gave rise to the 17 T cell receptor beta chains below, sequenced in a study of blood T cells in healthy people across ages. A J-beta primer mix and a sample-barcoded 5' primer were used in a second PCR of about 6 to 12 cycles. TCRdb re-called the 5' RACE reads through MiXCR, storing one row per CDR3 protein. The sample holds approximately 2,000,000 distinct CDR3 sequences, 30% to 40% seen once. Sequenced: blood. These TCRs come from a human donor in good health.

This clonotype came up once. V is TRBV18 and J is TRBJ2-3; 11 positions match TRBD2. CDR1 and CDR2 (germline): KGHSH, LQKENI. The CDR3 has 17 amino acids. V lost 4 bases to trimming and J lost 2 bases; unmatched junction nucleotides: 8. The CDR3 is CASSLSPTSGATDTQYF. CDR3 in DNA: TGTGCCAGCTCACTGAGCCCGACTAGCGGGGCCACAGATACGCAGTATTTT.

This clonotype was recorded a few times. In DNA, the CDR3 is TGTGCCAGCAGCTTTAATTTAGGTCAGCCCCAGCATTTT. This gives the protein CASSFNLGQPQHF. The chain joins TRBV7-8 to TRBJ1-5; D call uncertain. Trimming cost V 3 bases and J 6 bases, with 9 bases left between them. Germline assignment: CDR1 SGHVS and CDR2 FQNEAQ. The CDR3 is 13 residues long. Full variable domain (rest looked up from reference TRBV7-8 and TRBJ1-5): GAGVSQSPRYKVAKRGQDVALRCDPISGHVSLFWYQQALGQGPEFLTYFQNEAQLDKSGLPSDRFFAERPEGSVSTLKIQRTQQEDSAVYLCASSFNLGQPQHFGDGTRLSIL.

This clonotype appeared a few times. V usage is TRBV5-1 and J usage is TRBJ2-3, with D possibly being TRBD1 (6 bases). Germline V gives CDR1 SGHRS, CDR2 YFSETQ. V shed 5 bases and J shed 6 bases, with 19 bases lying between them. The CDR3 spans 15 residues. The CDR3 reads CASRTGARGSDTQYF. The CDR3, as DNA: TGCGCCAGCAGGACCGGGGCTAGGGGGTCGGATACGCAGTATTTT.

The chain recombines TRBV2 with TRBJ2-4, with a possible D match to TRBD1 (7 bases). The CDR3 length is 13 residues. V dropped 7 bases and J dropped 7 bases, with 14 bases sitting between them. Germline V gene lookup returns CDR1 SNHLY and CDR2 FYNNEI. In DNA form, the CDR3 reads TGTGCCAGCATGCAGGGGGGTAGGAACATTCAGTACTTC. Translating it yields CASMQGGRNIQYF.

Remarks on this clonotype: One junction end disagrees with the germline gene, perhaps due to a read error. The V gene is TRBV6-2 or TRBV6-3, the J gene TRBJ2-7, with 14 nucleotides matching TRBD2. This CDR3 comprises 17 residues. Germline assignment: CDR1 MNHEY and CDR2 SVGEGT. CDR3 loop: CASNNNGTSGGSYEQNF. In DNA, the CDR3 is TGTGCCAGCAATAATAATGGGACTAGCGGGGGCTCCTACGAGCAGAACTTC.

At least ten counts were recorded for this clonotype. The chain has TRBV7-3 and TRBJ2-1; maybe TRBD2 (7 bases). Germline lookup yields CDR1 SGHTA and CDR2 FQGTGA. V was pared by 5 bases and J by 2 bases, with 13 bases between. CDR3 length: 15 residues. CDR3 DNA: TGTGCCAGCAGCCCCTTAGGGGGGGCCTACAATGAGCAGTTCTTC. This sequence encodes CASSPLGGAYNEQFF.

V is TRBV7-9 and J is TRBJ1-2; 9 nucleotides align to TRBD1. Germline V gene lookup returns CDR1 SEHNR and CDR2 FQNEAQ (reference sequence). The length of the CDR3 is 15 residues. V lost 2 bases, J lost 7 bases, and 8 bases stayed unmatched. CDR3 protein: CASSLRGTGRSGYTF. The CDR3 DNA reads as TGTGCCAGCAGCTTACGAGGGACAGGGAGGAGTGGCTACACCTTC.

The chain uses TRBV2 and TRBJ2-5; D uncertain. Germline V gene data show CDR1 as SNHLY and CDR2 as FYNNEI. V was clipped by 6 bases and J by 4 bases, with 15 bases between them. The CDR3 sequence is 14 residues long. CDR3 nucleotides: TGTGCCAGCAGGTCCATCCTCAGTAGAGAGACCCAGTACTTC. This codes for CASRSILSRETQYF.

This clonotype was recorded a few times. The chain employs TRBV29-1 and TRBJ1-1; 8 bases match TRBD1. CDR1 is SQVTM, CDR2 ANQGSEA, per germline. CDR3 size: 16 residues. Trimming removed 4 bases from V and 0 bases from J; junction bases left unmatched: 10. Written as DNA, the CDR3 is TGCAGCGTTGCGACAGGGGCAAGTGCGTTGAACACTGAAGCTTTCTTT. Amino acids: CSVATGASALNTEAFF.

The genes are TRBV24-1 and TRBJ2-3; 8 bases are a match to TRBD1. The germline gives CDR1 KGHDR, CDR2 SFDVKD. Losses at the gene ends were 3 bases for V and 6 bases for J; bases not matched to a gene: 7. The length of the CDR3 is 15 residues. The CDR3 DNA is TGTGCCACCAGTGATCCGGGGACAGGAGTCGATACGCAGTATTTT. This translates into CATSDPGTGVDTQYF.

This clonotype was picked up a small number of times. The V gene is TRBV6-5, the J gene TRBJ2-5; 7 nucleotides line up with TRBD2. Looked up from germline, CDR1 is MNHEY and CDR2 is SVGAGI. This CDR3 is built from 20 residues. V dropped 1 base and J dropped 4; count of bases not matched to a gene: 21. CDR3 bases: TGTGCCAGCAGTTACTATTTACTTCCGCAAGCTGGGAGCGGGGTAGAGACCCAGTACTTC. Encoded protein: CASSYYLLPQAGSGVETQYF.

The gene calls are TRBV2 and TRBJ1-1; possible D gene TRBD1, 6 bases. V gave up 11 bases and J gave up 0 bases, with 13 bases separating them. CDR1 and CDR2 (germline): SNHLY, FYNNEI. The length of the CDR3 is 13 residues. This chain's CDR3 is CARSQGMNTEAFF. CDR3 DNA sequence: TGTGCCCGGAGTCAGGGGATGAACACTGAAGCTTTCTTT.

This chain joins TRBV6-5 and TRBJ1-2, with a tentative D call TRBD1 (5 bases). Germline values: CDR1 MNHEY, CDR2 SVGAGI. The CDR3 sequence is 13 residues long. Trimming shortened V by 8 bases and J by 4 bases, and 14 bases separated the two germline ends. The CDR3 here is CASGAQGRYGYTF. The DNA of the CDR3 is TGTGCCAGCGGAGCCCAGGGCCGCTATGGCTACACCTTC.

Concerning this clonotype itself: One end of the junction is discordant with germline, which a read error may explain. The V and J genes are TRBV9 and TRBJ2-5, with D unresolved. The CDR3 is 13 residues long. Per germline, CDR1 SGDLS and CDR2 YYNGEE. CDR3 coding DNA: TGTGCCAGCAGCGCCGGCGGACGCACCGAGCAGCACTTC. Encoded protein: CASSAGGRTEQHF.

This clonotype was detected a few times. The V call is TRBV7-9, the J call TRBJ2-7, with 9 bases fitting TRBD2. After removal of 2 bases from V and 3 bases from J, the junction contained 5 bases not matched to a gene. Germline CDR1 is SEHNR and CDR2 is FQNEAQ (reference sequence). The CDR3 sequence is 15 residues long. The CDR3 DNA sequence: TGTGCCAGCAGCTTAAATAGCGGGGGACTCTACGAGCAGTACTTC. Translation gives CASSLNSGGLYEQYF.

In its sample, this clonotype was seen a few times. The V call is TRBV12-3 or TRBV12-4, the J call TRBJ2-7; D gene unclear. The CDR3 contains 15 residues. V shed 8 bases and J shed 2 bases, with 19 bases lying between them. The CDR3 DNA reads as TGTGCCAGCGCCTCCCGTGAGACACTTGCCTACGAGCAGTACTTC. Encoded protein: CASASRETLAYEQYF.

The rearrangement links TRBV7-2 to TRBJ2-3, with 7 positions matching TRBD2. After removal of 5 bases from V and 5 bases from J, the junction contained 13 bases not matched to a gene. The germline CDR1 and CDR2 sequences are SGHTA and FQGNSA. The CDR3 has 16 amino acids. The CDR3 coding sequence is TGTGCCAGCAGCCCCGAAATCAGCGGGGATATAGATACGCAGTATTTT. This translates into CASSPEISGDIDTQYF.